Here is one T cell receptor beta chain with its context. This specimen comes from a study of T cell changes during pregnancy in multiple sclerosis. This table comes from immunoSEQ multiplex PCR, and its TCRdb copy is limited to in-frame clones, with some not included. The sample lists some 27,000 clones, around 90% seen once, with about 0.58% in the top ten. V lost 1 base and J lost 2, with 10 bases in between. Germline V gives CDR1 SGHRS, CDR2 YFSETQ. The CDR3 length is 14 residues. This material consisted of CD4+ T cells from peripheral blood mononuclear cells, taken in the first trimester of pregnancy. The origin of this receptor is a female donor in good health, enrolled as a control in a pregnancy study. This chain joins TRBV5-1 and TRBJ2-7; D might be TRBD1 (6 bases). The CDR3 protein is CASSLTGLAYEQYF. CDR3 DNA: TGCGCCAGCAGCTTGACAGGGTTGGCCTACGAGCAGTACTTC.